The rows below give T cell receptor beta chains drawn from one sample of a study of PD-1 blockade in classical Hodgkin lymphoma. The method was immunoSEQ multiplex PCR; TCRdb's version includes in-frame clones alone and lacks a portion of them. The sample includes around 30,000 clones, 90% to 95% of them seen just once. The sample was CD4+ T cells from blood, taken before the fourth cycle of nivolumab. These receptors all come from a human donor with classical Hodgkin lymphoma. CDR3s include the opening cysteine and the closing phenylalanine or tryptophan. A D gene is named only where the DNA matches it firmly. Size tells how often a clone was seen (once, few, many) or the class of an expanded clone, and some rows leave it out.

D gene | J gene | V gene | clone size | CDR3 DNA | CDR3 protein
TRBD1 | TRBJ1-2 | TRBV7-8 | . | TGTGCCAGCAGCACCTTTGGACAGGGGGGCTACACCTTC | CASSTFGQGGYTF
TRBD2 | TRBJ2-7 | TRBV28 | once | TGTGCCAGCACGACTAGCGGATACGAGCAGTACTTC | CASTTSGYEQYF
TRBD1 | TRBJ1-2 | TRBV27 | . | TGTGCCAGCAGTTCTCCTACAGGGGGCGGCTTTGGTGGCTACACCTTC | CASSSPTGGGFGGYTF
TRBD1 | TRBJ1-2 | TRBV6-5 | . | TGTGCCAGCAGTTGGGACAGGGAGGGCTATGGCTACACCTTC | CASSWDREGYGYTF
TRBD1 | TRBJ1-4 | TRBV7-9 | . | TGTGCCAGCAGCCATTGGGGACAGGGGGCTAATGAAAAACTGTTTTTT | CASSHWGQGANEKLFF
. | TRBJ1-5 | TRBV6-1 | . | TGTGCCAGCAGTGTAACTTTCAATCAGCCCCAGCATTTT | CASSVTFNQPQHF
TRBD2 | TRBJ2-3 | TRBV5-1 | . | TGCGCCAGCAGTTCAGGGTCTAGCGGGAGCACAGATACGCAGTATTTT | CASSSGSSGSTDTQYF
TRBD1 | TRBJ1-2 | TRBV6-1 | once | TGTGCCAGCAATAGAGACAGGGCAGGCGGCTACACCTTC | CASNRDRAGGYTF
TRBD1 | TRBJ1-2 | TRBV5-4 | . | TGTGCCAGCATGGGACAGGGGGCTGTTTATGGCTACACCTTC | CASMGQGAVYGYTF
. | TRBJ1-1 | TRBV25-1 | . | TGTGCCAGCAGCAAGGCAGGGCGATTTGGAGCTTTCTTT | CASSKAGRFGAFF
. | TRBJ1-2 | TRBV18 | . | TGTGCCAGCTCACCACCCGCGGGAGGCTACACCTTC | CASSPPAGGYTF
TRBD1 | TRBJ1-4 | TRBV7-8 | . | TGTGCCAGCAGCCCGCGGACAGGTGTTCATGAAAAACTGTTTTTT | CASSPRTGVHEKLFF
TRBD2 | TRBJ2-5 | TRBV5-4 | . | TGTGCCAGCAGCTTGGGAGGACTAGCGGGAGGAGAGACCCAGTACTTC | CASSLGGLAGGETQYF
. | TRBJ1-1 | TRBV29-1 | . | TGCAGCGTTGTTTCAGGGAGGAGCGCTGAAGCTTTCTTT | CSVVSGRSAEAFF
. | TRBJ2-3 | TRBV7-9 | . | TGTGCCAGCAGCTTACTTAGCACAGATACGCAGTATTTT | CASSLLSTDTQYF
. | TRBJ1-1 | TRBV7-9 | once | TGTGCCAGCAGTTTAGCGGCTAACACTGAAGCTTTCTTT | CASSLAANTEAFF
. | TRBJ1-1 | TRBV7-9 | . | TGTGCCAGCAGCCGCGACCGTGGACAGTTGAACACTGAAGCTTTCTTT | CASSRDRGQLNTEAFF
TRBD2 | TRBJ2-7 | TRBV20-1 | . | TGCAGTGCTAGGACTAGCGGGAGGGCCCCTTTC | CSARTSGRAPF
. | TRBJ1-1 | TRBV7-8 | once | TGTGCCAGCAGCTTCAGGGACGTGAACACTGAAGCTTTCTTT | CASSFRDVNTEAFF
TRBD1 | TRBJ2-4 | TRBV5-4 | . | TGTGCCAGCAGCGCCACAGGGGGCGGACCTCTAGCCAAAAACATTCAGTACTTC | CASSATGGGPLAKNIQYF
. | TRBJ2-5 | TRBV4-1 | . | TGCGCCAGCAGCCAAGAACCGGGGACAGAGACCCAGTACTTC | CASSQEPGTETQYF
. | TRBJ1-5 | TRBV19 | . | TGTGCCAGTAGTAGTCCAACTGGACAGTTTAGCAATCAGCCCCAGCATTTT | CASSSPTGQFSNQPQHF
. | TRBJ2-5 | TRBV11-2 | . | TGTGCCAGCAGCTTAGATAGGGAAGAGACCCAGTACTTC | CASSLDREETQYF